This T cell receptor (beta chain) was sequenced in a study of T cell repertoires in cytomegalovirus infection. The wider study: An indication of both CMV infection and matching HLA type came from public TCR beta signatures. Study-level points and caveats: Ex vivo, HLA-C-restricted CMV-specific TCR beta clonotypes prevailed over the rest of the response. Carriage of CMV together with the relevant HLA was identifiable through cumulative public TCR beta family frequency.

Germline lookup yields CDR1 SGHTA and CDR2 FQGNSA. This CDR3 comprises 18 residues. Concerning this clonotype: What it recognizes is unknown. It may be a read error: a sequence one base away is much more abundant.

TCRdb itself ran the reads through MiXCR, one entry per CDR3 protein. The profile shows over 150,000 distinct CDR3 sequences, approximately 20% of them singletons. This sequence originates from a human donor in good health (CMV status not recorded). Some clones in this sample may be carry-over from other donors' samples. The V and J genes are TRBV7-2 and TRBJ1-1; D possibly corresponds to TRBD1 (6 bases). The sample was PBMCs. CDR3 in DNA: TGTGCCAGCACCCAAAACCCTCCCACTACAGGGTTGATCACTGAAGCTTACTTT. Encoded protein: CASTQNPPTTGLITEAYF. The variable domain in full, completed from reference TRBV7-2 and TRBJ1-1, reads GAGVSQSPSNKVTEKGKDVELRCDPISGHTALYWYRQSLGQGLEFLIYFQGNSAPDKSGLPSDRFSAERTGGSVSTLTIQRTQQEDSAVYLCASTQNPPTTGLITEAYFGQGTRLTVV.